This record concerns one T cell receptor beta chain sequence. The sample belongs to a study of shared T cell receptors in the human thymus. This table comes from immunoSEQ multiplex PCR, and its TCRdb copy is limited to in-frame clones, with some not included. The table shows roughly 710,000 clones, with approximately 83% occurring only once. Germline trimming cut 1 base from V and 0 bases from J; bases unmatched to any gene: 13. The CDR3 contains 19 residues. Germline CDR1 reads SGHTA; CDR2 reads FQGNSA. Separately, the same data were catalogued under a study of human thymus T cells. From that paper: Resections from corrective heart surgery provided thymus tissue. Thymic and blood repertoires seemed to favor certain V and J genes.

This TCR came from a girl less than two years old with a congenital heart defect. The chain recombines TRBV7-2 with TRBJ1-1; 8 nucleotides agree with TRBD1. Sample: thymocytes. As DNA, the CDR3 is TGTGCCAGCAGCTTAGTAAGTTCAGGGGGCGCCCCGATGAACACTGAAGCTTTCTTT. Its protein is CASSLVSSGGAPMNTEAFF.